One sample yielded the 22 T cell receptor beta chains listed below, sequenced in a study of OX40 agonist ivuxolimab in advanced cancers. Produced via immunoSEQ multiplex PCR; TCRdb's table is partial and in-frame only. The data hold approximately 64,000 clones, with 86% observed a single time. The material sequenced was CD4+ or CD8+ T cells sorted from blood, taken in a trial of the OX40 agonist ivuxolimab. The receptors derive from an adult with an advanced solid tumor such as melanoma, head and neck, liver or kidney cancer.

The CDR3 sequence: CAWIPIDGASEAFF. The DNA of the CDR3 is TGTGCCTGGATTCCAATCGATGGGGCCAGTGAAGCTTTCTTT. J is TRBJ1-1 and V is TRBV30; tentatively, D is TRBD1 (5 bases). CDR1 GTSNPN and CDR2 SVGIG come from the germline V gene (reference sequence). This CDR3 has 14 residues. V shed 4 bases and J shed 7 bases, with 19 bases lying between them.

V usage is TRBV10-3 and J usage is TRBJ2-2, with D possibly matching TRBD1 (5 bases). V was pared by 6 bases and J by 2 bases, with 10 bases between. The CDR3 has 14 residues. Germline assignment: CDR1 ENHRY and CDR2 SYGVKD. This CDR3 is CAISPDRNTGELFF. The CDR3 DNA reads TGTGCCATCAGCCCCGACAGAAACACCGGGGAGCTGTTTTTT.

About this clone itself: Its ends do not fully match the called genes, so a read error is possible. The rearrangement joins TRBV28 to TRBJ2-7, with 12 bases that match TRBD2. The germline V gene has CDR1 MDHEN and CDR2 SYDVKM. This CDR3 contains 15 residues. The CDR3 sequence is CASSLGLAGLYGQYF. CDR3 in DNA: TGTGCCAGCAGTCTTGGACTAGCGGGGCTCTACGGGCAGTACTTC. The full variable domain, in which reference TRBV28 and TRBJ2-7 provide the parts outside the CDR3, is DVKVTQSSRYLVKRTGEKVFLECVQDMDHENMFWYRQDPGLGLRLIYFSYDVKMKEKGDIPEGYSVSREKKERFSLILESASTNQTSMYLCASSLGLAGLYGQYFGPGTRLTVT.

This clone was seen once. The rearrangement uses TRBV6-1 and TRBJ1-1, with D possibly TRBD1 on 5 matching bases. The CDR3 totals 13 residues. Looked up from germline, CDR1 is MNHNS and CDR2 is SASEGT. The V gene lost 5 bases and the J gene lost 7 bases, with 14 bases spanning the gap. CDR3 protein: CASSRQTVSEAFF. CDR3 nucleotide sequence: TGTGCCAGCAGTAGACAGACTGTTAGTGAAGCTTTCTTT.

The chain couples TRBV19 to TRBJ1-3; D is ambiguous. Per the germline V gene, CDR1 is LNHDA and CDR2 is SQIVND (reference sequence). V shed 1 base and J shed 2 bases, with 9 bases lying between them. The CDR3 sequence is 15 residues long. The DNA for the CDR3 is TGTGCCAGTAGTATAGCAAGGAATCCTGGAAACACCATATATTTT. As protein: CASSIARNPGNTIYF.

The CDR3 sequence is CASSPTGVNQPQHF. CDR3 DNA sequence: TGTGCCAGCAGCCCAACCGGGGTAAATCAGCCCCAGCATTTT. This chain links TRBV11-2 with TRBJ1-5; D is uncertain. The V and J ends lost 5 bases and 4 bases respectively, with 12 bases between them. CDR3 size: 14 residues. From germline, CDR1 is SGHAT and CDR2 FQNNGV. The full variable domain, with the rest looked up from reference TRBV11-2 and TRBJ1-5, is EAGVAQSPRYKIIEKRQSVAFWCNPISGHATLYWYQQILGQGPKLLIQFQNNGVVDDSQLPKDRFSAERLKGVDSTLKIQPAKLEDSAVYLCASSPTGVNQPQHFGDGTRLSIL.

The chain links TRBV18 to TRBJ2-4; the D is unclear. The CDR3 has 16 residues. The V end lost 2 bases, the J end lost 0 bases, and 11 bases lay between the germline ends. CDR1 and CDR2 (germline): KGHSH, LQKENI. The CDR3 loop reads CASSPGRILAKNIQYF. CDR3 nucleotide sequence: TGTGCCAGCTCACCAGGAAGGATACTAGCCAAAAACATTCAGTACTTC. Variable domain in full (rest from reference TRBV18 and TRBJ2-4): NAGVMQNPRHLVRRRGQEARLRCSPMKGHSHVYWYRQLPEEGLKFMVYLQKENIIDESGMPKERFSAEFPKEGPSILRIQQVVRGDSAAYFCASSPGRILAKNIQYFGAGTRLSVL.

The rearrangement uses TRBV6-1 and TRBJ1-4; 7 bases line up with TRBD1. Trimming removed 1 base from V and 4 bases from J; junction bases left unmatched: 6. This CDR3 is built from 16 residues. Germline V gene data show CDR1 as MNHNS and CDR2 as SASEGT. The DNA for the CDR3 is TGTGCCAGCAGTGAAGTAGGGGGCGGGATTAATGAAAAACTGTTTTTT. As protein: CASSEVGGGINEKLFF.

The J gene is TRBJ1-1, the V gene TRBV10-3; D is unclear. CDR1 and CDR2 (germline): ENHRY, SYGVKD. The CDR3 has 13 residues. V was trimmed by 6 bases and J by 5 bases, leaving 13 bases between them. CDR3 bases: TGTGCCATCAGGAAGGACCCCTCGACTGAAGCTTTCTTT. It codes for CAIRKDPSTEAFF.

V is TRBV4-2 and J is TRBJ1-4, with D hard to call. This CDR3 is built from 14 residues. In germline, CDR1 is LGHNA, CDR2 YNFKEQ. Trimming removed 5 bases at V and 0 bases at J, with 7 bases between. The CDR3 DNA is TGTGCCAGCAGCTTGGCGGCAACTAATGAAAAACTGTTTTTT. Protein sequence: CASSLAATNEKLFF.

V gene TRBV7-6 combines with J gene TRBJ1-6; TRBD1 agrees at 7 bases. V shed 6 bases, J shed 7 bases, and the junction held 6 bases outside the gene matches. Looked up from germline, CDR1 is SGHVS and CDR2 is FNYEAQ. The CDR3 runs 14 residues. CDR3 nucleotide sequence: TGTGCCAGCAGACAAACAGGGGAAAATTCACCCCTCCACTTT. It yields the protein CASRQTGENSPLHF.

V is TRBV28 and J is TRBJ2-7, with 10 bases aligning to TRBD1. CDR3 size: 17 residues. The germline V gene encodes CDR1 MDHEN and CDR2 SYDVKM. Trimming removed 1 base from V and 5 bases from J; junction bases left unmatched: 11. CDR3 DNA: TGTGCCAGCAGTTTATTACCGTTTAGGGACAGGGGAAACGAGCAGTACTTC. It is translated as CASSLLPFRDRGNEQYF.

With respect to this clone: This CDR3 is also generated by other DNA sequences in the sample. CDR3 sequence reads: CAWSGGFPGPVIPKTQYF. The CDR3 DNA follows: TGTGCCTGGAGTGGGGGTTTTCCGGGACCGGTCATTCCAAAGACCCAGTACTTC. This chain links TRBV30 with TRBJ2-5; D possibly matches TRBD1 or TRBD2 (5 bases each). V lost 1 base, J lost 6 bases, and 27 bases lay in between. Germline CDR1 and CDR2: GTSNPN and SVGIG (reference sequence). The CDR3 sequence is 18 residues long.

V usage is TRBV6-1 and J usage is TRBJ2-1; D is possibly TRBD2 (5 bases). V was trimmed by 0 bases and J by 8 bases, leaving 11 bases between them. CDR3 length equals 14 residues. The germline V gene encodes CDR1 MNHNS and CDR2 SASEGT. This CDR3 is CASSEAGGLDEQFF. Written as DNA, the CDR3 is TGTGCCAGCAGTGAAGCCGGCGGGTTGGATGAGCAGTTCTTC.

The CDR3 is CASSYQTSGGTYF. As DNA, the CDR3 is TGTGCCAGCAGTTACCAGACTAGCGGGGGAACGTATTTT. The gene calls are TRBV6-6 and TRBJ2-3, with TRBD2 matching over 12 bases. CDR3 length equals 13 residues. With 2 bases clipped from V and 14 bases from J, the junction kept 5 bases outside the gene matches. Germline loops: CDR1 MNHNY, CDR2 SVGAGI (reference sequence).

The V and J genes are TRBV11-2 and TRBJ2-2, with D possibly TRBD1 on 6 matching bases. V shed 2 bases and J shed 4 bases, with 11 bases lying between them. The length of the CDR3 is 15 residues. Germline V gives CDR1 SGHAT, CDR2 FQNNGV. The CDR3 sequence: CASSLQGRATGELFF. As DNA, the CDR3 is TGTGCCAGCAGCTTACAGGGGAGAGCCACCGGGGAGCTGTTTTTT.

The rearrangement uses TRBV7-6 and TRBJ1-4, with D possibly matching TRBD1 (5 bases). V was cut by 3 bases and J by 7 bases, with 15 bases left in between. The CDR3 contains 15 residues. Germline V gives CDR1 SGHVS, CDR2 FNYEAQ. This CDR3 is CASSLGGVVGEKLFF. In DNA, the CDR3 is TGTGCCAGCAGCTTGGGGGGAGTAGTTGGTGAAAAACTGTTTTTT. Using reference TRBV7-6 and TRBJ1-4 for the parts outside the CDR3, the full variable domain is GAGVSQSPRYKVTKRGQDVALRCDPISGHVSLYWYRQALGQGPEFLTYFNYEAQQDKSGLPNDRFSAERPEGSISTLTIQRTEQRDSAMYRCASSLGGVVGEKLFFGSGTQLSVL.

V usage is TRBV11-3 and J usage is TRBJ2-1; the D is unclear. The CDR3 is made up of 15 amino acids. V was shortened by 2 bases and J by 2 bases, with 10 bases between the two germline ends. CDR1 is SGHNT, CDR2 YENEEA, per germline. Here the CDR3 DNA reads TGTGCCAGCAGCTTAAGTAACCCCGCCTACAATGAGCAGTTCTTC. It specifies CASSLSNPAYNEQFF.

The chain couples TRBV6-5 to TRBJ1-5, with unresolved D. The CDR3 is made up of 14 amino acids. The V gene's germline CDR1 is MNHEY and CDR2 SVGAGI. Trimming removed 8 bases at V and 0 bases at J, with 11 bases between. The DNA for the CDR3 is TGTGCCAGCGCGCGGAGAAATAGCAATCAGCCCCAGCATTTT. Translated: CASARRNSNQPQHF.

The chain uses TRBV10-3 and TRBJ1-5; D is unclear. The germline V gene has CDR1 ENHRY and CDR2 SYGVKD. The CDR3 contains 14 residues. V lost 6 bases and J 6 bases, leaving 15 bases between the germline ends. CDR3 region: CAIRSARVGQPQHF. The DNA of the CDR3 is TGTGCCATCAGGTCCGCGAGGGTAGGTCAGCCCCAGCATTTT.

The rearrangement joins TRBV11-1 to TRBJ2-7; the D gene is possibly TRBD2 (6 bases). CDR3 length: 14 residues. The V end was cut by 5 bases, the J end by 2 bases, with 13 bases between. Germline V gene data show CDR1 as SGHAT and CDR2 as FQDESV (reference sequence). The CDR3 region has the DNA TGTGCCAGCAGCCGCGCCAGGGAGGCCTACGAGCAGTACTTC. Encoded protein: CASSRAREAYEQYF.

This clone has only one observation. The genes are TRBV9 and TRBJ1-2, with no clear D. The ends were cut back, 2 bases at V and 8 bases at J, with 13 bases in the middle. The CDR3 extends over 13 amino acids. Germline V lookup: CDR1 SGDLS, CDR2 YYNGEE. The CDR3 nucleotides read TGTGCCAGCAGCGTGACCCAATCGGAAGGCTACACCTTC. It specifies CASSVTQSEGYTF. Based on the CDR3 plus reference TRBV9 and TRBJ1-2, the full variable domain is DSGVTQTPKHLITATGQRVTLRCSPRSGDLSVYWYQQSLDQGLQFLIQYYNGEERAKGNILERFSAQQFPDLHSELNLSSLELGDSALYFCASSVTQSEGYTFGSGTRLTVV.